The TCR beta chain under discussion was sequenced for a study of identical twins (dated by TCRdb to the mid-2010s). Looking at the study overall: To test whether fetal clonotypes persist, the study used deep sequencing on TCR alpha and beta repertoires from monozygotic twins, unrelated adults of various ages, and cord blood. To rule out contamination, replicate twin experiments were performed at different times with different library preparation protocols. Study-wide findings and limitations: Fewer insertions were carried by abundant cord blood beta clonotypes; a weaker similar trend was observed in young adult naive repertoires, while no such trend was observed in memory repertoires. Conclusions relied on cross-sectional statistical analysis, since the same donors could not be followed over many years. Compared with coincidental sharing between unrelated individuals, an excess of low generation-probability sequences was observed among out-of-frame TCR alpha sequences shared between twins. Invariant T cells such as MAIT and iNKT could partly confound zero-insertion analyses, though diverse VJ usage argued against this for most clonotypes. In beta out-of-frame sequences, excess twin sharing was weaker, because having fewer shared sequences lowered the signal-to-noise ratio. Out-of-frame TCR alpha sharing in monozygotic twins was systematically underestimated by recombination models, whereas sharing between unrelated individuals was in agreement with the recombination models.

The library was prepared using 5' RACE. Sequencing was performed on an Illumina HiSeq 2000. A universal primer binding site was introduced by template switching, and a unique molecular identifier was present in the final cDNA, enabling accurate counting of TCR cDNA molecules. Specific primers in the conserved constant-segment region were used to synthesize first-strand cDNA for the TCR alpha and beta chains. Each cDNA library was double barcoded, with a SMART-Mk sample barcode plus Illumina barcodes, to control for contamination. TruSeq adapter sequences along with Illumina sample barcodes were introduced in two successive PCR steps. The Illumina HiSeq platform was used with custom primers to sequence TCR alpha and beta cDNA libraries. The study's processing was this. Unique molecular identifiers were extracted from raw reads with MiGEC, and CDR3 positions were determined with MiXCR. For each individual, recombination models were inferred using an EM algorithm with the repgenHMM and IGoR tools. Shared clonotype analysis was performed with the tcR package in R, normalizing sharing by the product of cloneset sizes. To study raw recombination free of thymic and clonal selection effects, out-of-frame nonproductive sequences were analyzed. TCRdb handled the public reads itself, with Q25 trimming in fastp and clone calling in MiXCR, and kept productive beta chains. Under each unique CDR3 protein, matching rows form one entry showing the most common genes and DNA. These V and J calls originate from TCRdb's pipeline instead of the authors' own analysis. For this sample the table gives around 570,000 distinct CDR3 sequences, of which more than 9% were detected only once. The top ten hold under 3% of the sample.

This clonotype was picked up many times. There is no known antigen for this receptor. The sample holds no much larger clone one base away, and base qualities are not on file. The CDR3 goes from the cysteine to the phenylalanine over 15 residues. The CDR3 DNA has 45 bases and is translated from base 1. V loses 9 bases, J loses 5 bases, and the germline ends lie 19 bases apart. CDR1 MNHNS and CDR2 SASEGT were looked up in the germline V gene. All donors were healthy Caucasians. Three pairs of female monozygotic twins, all aged about 18 to 29 years, were included in the twin cohort. Peripheral blood mononuclear cells were the source from which RNA for the TCR libraries was isolated. A further study also used this sample, focusing on yellow fever vaccine responses in identical twins. As the second study states: According to the authors, in identical twins the way T cells responded to vaccination appeared partly convergent and partly personalized. Focusing on identical twins, the study followed the T cell clones that responded to the vaccine, and did so with precision.

The sequencing sample was made of PBMCs. This receptor was obtained from a woman between 18 and 29 years old in good health. The rearrangement joined TRBV6-1 to TRBJ2-2; the D segment is perhaps TRBD1 or TRBD2, each sharing 5 matched bases. The sequenced DNA is TGTGCCAGTCCCGCCAGGGAGAGGGAGACCGGGGAGCTGTTTTTT. It is translated as CASPARERETGELFF.